This TCR beta chain originates from a study of blood T cell repertoires in COVID-19. The method was immunoSEQ multiplex PCR; TCRdb's version includes in-frame clones alone and lacks a portion of them. This table holds 250,000 to 300,000 clones, roughly 90% found once. Looked up from germline, CDR1 is SGHRS and CDR2 is YFSETQ. Deletions cut 0 bases from V and 1 base from J, with 13 bases between. There are 16 residues in the CDR3. The sequence came from a woman between 40 and 50 years old who had recovered from COVID-19. The chain is built from TRBV5-1 and TRBJ2-5; D is possibly TRBD2 (6 bases). Sequenced material: PBMCs or T cells enriched from blood (not recorded which). The CDR3 region has the DNA TGCGCCAGCAGCTTGGCCCGGGGAGGTCCCCAAGAGACCCAGTACTTC. Protein sequence: CASSLARGGPQETQYF.